This T cell receptor beta chain was recovered during a study of blood T cell repertoires in COVID-19. As for the study in general: Italy, Spain and the United States were the sources of the convalescent and acute COVID-19 samples. Sources were T cells, B-cell-depleted T cells, or PBMCs; the material itself was cDNA or gDNA.

Original handling: By means of reference gene primer amplification, nucleated cell counts were estimated. Measured with immunoSEQ multiplex PCR; TCRdb has only the in-frame clones, and not every one. V and J calls and clone size are given by that table; D and trimming were obtained from the DNA. The table lists about 98,000 clones, 91% of them singletons. V lost 3 bases to trimming and J lost 6 bases, with 11 bases between them. The CDR3 sequence is 13 residues long. The material sequenced was peripheral blood. The clonotype comes from a man aged 18 to 30 with acute or convalescent COVID-19. The J gene is TRBJ1-1, the V gene TRBV12-3 or TRBV12-4; D gene unclear. The DNA for the CDR3 is TGTGCCAGCAGTTTTGAGACATTAGCTGAAGCTTTCTTT. Its protein product is CASSFETLAEAFF.